These T cell receptor beta chains were read from a single sample in a study of cytomegalovirus exposure and HLA in healthy donors. TCRdb's table, derived via immunoSEQ multiplex PCR, lists solely in-frame clones and lacks some. This sample has nearly 300,000 clones, with roughly 89% found just once. Sequencing was carried out using PBMCs. The receptor source for this set is a man in his forties or fifties in good health and CMV-seropositive. Both conserved end residues are part of each CDR3. A D gene is named only where the DNA matches it firmly. Where a row states a size, it is once, few, many or the class of an expanded clone; other rows omit it.

-,TRBJ2-7,TRBV2,-,TGTGCCAGCAGTGGACAGGGAGGTCGACTTGACGAGCAGTACTTC,CASSGQGGRLDEQYF
few,TRBJ1-4,TRBV7-9,TRBD1,TGTGCCAGCGGGACAGGGCGCGAAAAACTGTTTTTT,CASGTGREKLFF
-,TRBJ2-3,TRBV4-2,TRBD1,TGTGCCAGCAGCCAAGAACGGCAGGGGGCCACAGATACGCAGTATTTT,CASSQERQGATDTQYF
-,TRBJ2-1,TRBV15,TRBD2,TGTGCCACCAGCAGAGACGGGAGGGAGGACAATGAGCAGTTCTTC,CATSRDGREDNEQFF
-,TRBJ1-2,TRBV29-1,TRBD1,TGCAGCGTTGAAGATCCCGACAGGGGGCCAGGCTGGGGCTACACCTTC,CSVEDPDRGPGWGYTF
-,TRBJ1-4,TRBV4-1,TRBD1,TGCGCCAGCAGACCTATTTACAGGGGATCTAATGAAAAACTGTTTTTT,CASRPIYRGSNEKLFF
-,TRBJ1-5,TRBV28,-,TGTGCCAGCAGTTTGACGGGGGGCAATCAGCCCCAGCATTTT,CASSLTGGNQPQHF
-,TRBJ2-3,TRBV19,-,TGTGCCAGTAGTACTCAGACAGGCCCAGATACGCAGTATTTT,CASSTQTGPDTQYF
-,TRBJ1-4,TRBV2,-,TGTGCCAGCAGTGGACAGCGCGGTGCGACTAATGAAAAACTGTTTTTT,CASSGQRGATNEKLFF
-,TRBJ2-6,TRBV15,TRBD1,TGTGCCACCAGGAGGACCCGGGACAGGGGGCTCTCTGGGGCCAACGTCCTGACTTTC,CATRRTRDRGLSGANVLTF
-,TRBJ2-7,TRBV30,TRBD2,TGTGCCTGGAGTGTAGGGGGGTCGGGACTAGCGCCTTACGAGCAGTACTTC,CAWSVGGSGLAPYEQYF
-,TRBJ1-5,TRBV28,-,TGTGCCAGCATCCAGGCCAGGGAAGGAAGACAGCCCCAGCATTTT,CASIQAREGRQPQHF
-,TRBJ1-2,TRBV20-1,-,TGCAGTGCTACACAGGGTAGTGGCTACACCTTC,CSATQGSGYTF
-,TRBJ2-7,TRBV4-1,TRBD2,TGCGCCAGCAGCCAACCCACTAGCGGGAGAATAAACGAGCAGTACTTC,CASSQPTSGRINEQYF
-,TRBJ2-1,TRBV28,-,TGTGCCAGCACCCTTTGGGGTCAGGACACGTACAATGAGCAGTTCTTC,CASTLWGQDTYNEQFF
-,TRBJ1-1,TRBV14,TRBD1,TGTGCCAGCAGCTCCTGGGGGACAGGGAACACTGAAGCTTTCTTT,CASSSWGTGNTEAFF
-,TRBJ2-3,TRBV5-3,TRBD1,TGTGCCAGAAGTTCTCGACAGGGGGCGCGTGGGGATACGCAGTATTTT,CARSSRQGARGDTQYF
-,TRBJ2-7,TRBV4-1,-,TGCGCCAGCAGCCAAGATGTACTAGCTCTTTACTACGAGCAGTACTTC,CASSQDVLALYYEQYF
-,TRBJ2-7,TRBV5-5,-,TGTGCCAGCAGCTTGGGTGCGGGGAACTCCTACGAGCAGTACTTC,CASSLGAGNSYEQYF
-,TRBJ1-5,TRBV7-2,-,TGTGCCAGCAGCGAGCAGTCGACACTTAATCAGCCCCAGCATTTT,CASSEQSTLNQPQHF
-,TRBJ1-2,TRBV7-8,TRBD1,TGTGCCAGCAGCCCGGACAGGGTCCACTATGGCTACACCTTC,CASSPDRVHYGYTF
-,TRBJ2-1,TRBV6-5,TRBD2,TGTGCCAGCAAGGGCGGGAGGGCCAACAATGAGCAGTTCTTC,CASKGGRANNEQFF
-,TRBJ1-5,TRBV27,-,TGTGCCAGCGGACATTCGGGCCTCAATCAGCCCCAGCATTTT,CASGHSGLNQPQHF
-,TRBJ2-3,TRBV10-3,-,TGTGCCATCAGTGGTACAGGGTTGGATACGCAGTATTTT,CAISGTGLDTQYF
once,TRBJ2-7,TRBV5-6,TRBD2,TGTGCCAGCTCGTACAGGGGGCAAGGACTAGCGGGAGGGTACGAGCAGTACTTC,CASSYRGQGLAGGYEQYF
-,TRBJ2-7,TRBV14,TRBD1,TGTGCCAGCAGCCCTCACCACGGACAGGGGCCCTACGAGCAGTACTTC,CASSPHHGQGPYEQYF
-,TRBJ2-7,TRBV10-3,TRBD1,TGTGCCATCAGTGTTGGGACAGGGCGCGAGCAGTACTTC,CAISVGTGREQYF
-,TRBJ2-7,TRBV25-1,TRBD1,TGTGCCAGCAGTGAATCCGGGACAGGGACCTACGAGCAGTACTTC,CASSESGTGTYEQYF
-,TRBJ2-1,TRBV18,TRBD2,TGTGCCAGCTCACAGGATCCGAGGACTAGCGGGAGTCATGAGCAGTTCTTC,CASSQDPRTSGSHEQFF
-,TRBJ2-1,TRBV2,TRBD2,TGTGCCAGCAGTGCCCGGACTAGCGGAGGGTACAGTGGTGAGCAGTTCTTC,CASSARTSGGYSGEQFF
-,TRBJ1-1,TRBV18,-,TGTGCCAGCTCGGACAGTGCGAACACTGAAGCTTTCTTT,CASSDSANTEAFF
-,TRBJ1-4,TRBV5-4,-,TGTGCCAGCAGCTTCCAGCCCAGGGCAACTAATGAAAAACTGTTTTTT,CASSFQPRATNEKLFF
-,TRBJ2-5,TRBV28,TRBD1,TGTGCCAGCAGCCGACAGGGGTACCAAGAGACCCAGTACTTC,CASSRQGYQETQYF
-,TRBJ1-2,TRBV28,TRBD1,TGTGCCAGCACCCTCAGGGGGCCCGACTATGGCTACACCTTC,CASTLRGPDYGYTF
-,TRBJ2-7,TRBV4-1,-,TGCGCCAGCAGAAGCAAAGCGGGCTCCTACGAGCGGTACTTC,CASRSKAGSYERYF
-,TRBJ1-2,TRBV19,TRBD1,TGTGCCAGTTCTCAGGGGGATATTGGCTACACCTTC,CASSQGDIGYTF
-,TRBJ1-1,TRBV6-1,TRBD1,TGTGCCAGCAGTTCAGGACAGGGGATCGTGGATGAAGCTTTCTTT,CASSSGQGIVDEAFF
few,TRBJ1-5,TRBV28,TRBD1,TGTGCCAGCAGTCTAGGACAGGGCAATCAGCCCCAGCATTTT,CASSLGQGNQPQHF
once,TRBJ2-7,TRBV2,-,TGTGCCACCTCGAGAGAGGCTTTTCGTTTGCACGAGCAGTACTTC,CATSREAFRLHEQYF
few,TRBJ2-3,TRBV19,-,TGTGCCAGTAGTGGGGAGGGACATCCAAACACAGATACGCAGTATTTT,CASSGEGHPNTDTQYF
-,TRBJ2-2,TRBV5-1,TRBD1,TGCGCCAGCAGCGATACAGGGGGCACCGGGGAGCTGTTTTTT,CASSDTGGTGELFF
-,TRBJ2-7,TRBV29-1,TRBD2,TGCAGCGGCCTGGGACTAGGAAGCTACGAGCAGTACTTC,CSGLGLGSYEQYF
once,TRBJ2-3,TRBV5-1,TRBD1,TGCGCCAGCAGCTTGGGGACAGGGGCGGGCACAGATACGCAGTATTTT,CASSLGTGAGTDTQYF
once,TRBJ1-2,TRBV7-8,-,TGTGCCAGCAGCTTACCAAGAATACAGGGAGGGGAGGGGTATGGCTACACCTTC,CASSLPRIQGGEGYGYTF
once,TRBJ1-5,TRBV6-6,-,TGTGCCAGCCTAATACCAGGGGGCAATCAGCCCCAGCATTTT,CASLIPGGNQPQHF
-,TRBJ1-4,TRBV7-9,-,TGTGCCAGCAGCTTTAAAGGTTCCCTAAGGGGTGAAAAACTGTTTTTT,CASSFKGSLRGEKLFF